This T cell receptor beta chain was profiled in a study of CD8+CD57+ T cells in acquired aplastic anemia. About the research overall: Sorted cells (CD4+ and CD8+) yielded DNA amounts that averaged roughly 3 ug. Points from the study as a whole: Some 27 CD8+ CDR3 sequences were shared between patients and controls.

This clonotype came up many times. The target antigen is unknown. With V trimmed by 6 bases and J by 3 bases, 14 bases remained unmatched. This CDR3 has 16 amino acids. In germline, CDR1 is DFQATT, CDR2 SNEGSKA (reference sequence). TCR beta VDJ and CDR3 profiles were obtained from a genomic DNA template. TCRdb redid the calling of the reads with MiXCR, one entry per CDR3 protein. The sample records 150,000 to 180,000 distinct CDR3 sequences, roughly 49% being singletons. Sequencing was done on patients that had shown CD8+CD57+ cell expansion by flow cytometry. Untreated patients provided the blood samples, with no therapy given before sampling.

The rearrangement joins TRBV20-1 to TRBJ1-3, with TRBD1 identical over 7 bases. Sequencing input: sorted CD4+, CD8+, or CD8+CD57+ T cells (not recorded which) from PBMCs. The sequence was collected from a human donor with aplastic anemia. In DNA, the CDR3 is TGCAGTGCCCCAGGAACAGGGGTAAACGGTGGAAACACCATATATTTT. Its translation: CSAPGTGVNGGNTIYF.